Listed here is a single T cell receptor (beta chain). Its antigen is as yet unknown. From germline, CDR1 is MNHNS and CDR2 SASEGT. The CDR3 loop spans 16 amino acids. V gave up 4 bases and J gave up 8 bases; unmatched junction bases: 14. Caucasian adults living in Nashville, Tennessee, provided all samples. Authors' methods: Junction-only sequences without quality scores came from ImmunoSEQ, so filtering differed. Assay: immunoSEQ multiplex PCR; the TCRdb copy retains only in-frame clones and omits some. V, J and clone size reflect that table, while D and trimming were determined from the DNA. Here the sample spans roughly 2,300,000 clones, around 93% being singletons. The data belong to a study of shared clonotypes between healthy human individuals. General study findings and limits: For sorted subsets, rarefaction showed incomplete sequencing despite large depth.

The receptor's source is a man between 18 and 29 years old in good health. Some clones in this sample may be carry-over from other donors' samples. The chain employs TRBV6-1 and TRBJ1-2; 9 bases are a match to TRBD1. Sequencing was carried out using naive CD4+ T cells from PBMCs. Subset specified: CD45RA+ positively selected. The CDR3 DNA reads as TGTGCCAGCAGTGGCCCCGCTCCGGACAGGGGCCGGGGCTACACCTTC. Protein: CASSGPAPDRGRGYTF.